A single sample gave rise to the 31 T cell receptor beta chains below, sequenced in a study of blood T cells in healthy people across ages. Sample-barcoded 5' priming and a J-beta primer mix drove a second PCR of roughly 6 to 12 cycles. TCRdb recomputed calls from the 5' RACE reads with MiXCR, one row per CDR3 protein. The data hold roughly 800,000 distinct CDR3 sequences, with under 40% observed a single time. Sequenced input: blood. These receptor sequences come from a man between 18 and 29 years old in good health.

This chain links TRBV7-9 with TRBJ2-3, with 16 bases lining up with TRBD2. The CDR3 has 16 amino acids. Germline CDR1 SEHNR, CDR2 FQNEAQ (reference sequence). Germline trimming cut 2 bases from V and 10 bases from J; bases unmatched to any gene: 6. Written as DNA, the CDR3 is TGTGCCAGCAGCTTAACCGGGACTAGCGGGGGGGCGGCGCAGTATTTT. The encoded protein is CASSLTGTSGGAAQYF. The variable domain in full, with the rest retrieved from reference TRBV7-9 and TRBJ2-3, is DTGVSQNPRHKITKRGQNVTFRCDPISEHNRLYWYRQTLGQGPEFLTYFQNEAQLEKSRLLSDRFSAERPKGSFSTLEIQRTEQGDSAMYLCASSLTGTSGGAAQYFGPGTRLTVL.

The gene calls are TRBV29-1 and TRBJ2-7, with D possibly called TRBD1 or TRBD2 (5 bases each). Germline assignment: CDR1 SQVTM and CDR2 ANQGSEA. The CDR3 is 11 residues long. The ends were cut back, 7 bases at V and 3 bases at J, with 10 bases in the middle. Here the CDR3 reads CSGGNHYEQYF. CDR3 nucleotides: TGCAGCGGGGGGAATCACTACGAGCAGTACTTC.

The chain uses TRBV4-1 and TRBJ2-7; no firm D call. Germline CDR1 is MGHRA and CDR2 is YSYEKL. V was clipped by 2 bases and J by 4 bases, with 12 bases between them. The CDR3 runs to 14 residues. CDR3 in DNA: TGCGCCAGCAGCCAAAACAGCCTTCCATACGAGCAGTACTTC. It codes for CASSQNSLPYEQYF.

This rearrangement joins TRBV3-1 to TRBJ2-5; no firm D call. V dropped 0 bases and J dropped 1 base, with 12 bases sitting between them. Germline V gene lookup returns CDR1 LGHDT and CDR2 YNNKEL (reference sequence). CDR3 size: 16 residues. The CDR3: CASSQDSLGGQETQYF. Here the CDR3 DNA reads TGTGCCAGCAGCCAAGATTCCCTCGGCGGCCAAGAGACCCAGTACTTC.

This chain links TRBV20-1 with TRBJ1-6; a weak D match, TRBD1 (5 bases). V lost 7 bases and J 7 bases, leaving 26 bases between the germline ends. CDR3 length equals 17 residues. Germline V gene data show CDR1 as DFQATT and CDR2 as SNEGSKA (reference sequence). The CDR3 spells CSVRSQPGTMGNSPLHF. The CDR3 DNA sequence: TGCAGTGTTAGGTCCCAGCCCGGGACGATGGGGAATTCACCCCTCCACTTT.

A remark on this clonotype: The conserved phenylalanine or tryptophan is not found at the CDR3 terminus, so this likely reflects a read error. This sequence joins TRBV12-3 or TRBV12-4 and TRBJ2-5, with 7 bases fitting TRBD1. The closer fit of TRBJ2-7 to the DNA end suggests the J call may be wrong. The CDR3 has 12 amino acids. The CDR3 loop reads CASSRQGYEQYL. The CDR3 coding sequence is TGTGCCAGCAGCCGACAGGGTTACGAGCAGTACTTG.

Concerning this clonotype: With a much larger clone just one base away, this may be a read error. The chain uses TRBV20-1 and TRBJ2-1; 10 bases line up with TRBD1. The CDR3 contains 14 residues. Per the germline V gene, CDR1 is DFQATT and CDR2 is SNEGSKA (reference sequence). CDR3 nucleotides: TGCAGTGCTAGAAGGGGACAGGGGTACAATGAGCGGTTCTTC. Protein product: CSARRGQGYNERFF.

A remark on this clonotype: A clone one base away is much larger, so this may be a read error. V gene TRBV20-1 combines with J gene TRBJ2-1; the match to TRBD1 covers 8 bases. CDR3 length equals 13 residues. Losses at the gene ends were 0 bases for V and 13 bases for J; bases not matched to a gene: 8. Per the germline V gene, CDR1 is DFQATT and CDR2 is SNEGSKA (reference sequence). The CDR3 loop reads CSARDQGAATQFF. The CDR3 nucleotides are TGCAGTGCTAGAGATCAGGGGGCGGCTACCCAGTTCTTC.

The table lists this clonotype with a few counts. This chain connects TRBV12-3 or TRBV12-4 to TRBJ1-1; 10 nucleotides align to TRBD1. The CDR3 spans 16 residues. J lost 1 base, V lost 7 bases, and 9 bases had no gene match. The CDR3 sequence is CASTVRDRGQNTEAFF. The CDR3 coding sequence is TGTGCCAGCACCGTCCGGGACAGGGGCCAGAACACTGAAGCTTTCTTT.

The chain uses TRBV4-1 and TRBJ1-3; D gene unclear. The CDR3 is made up of 18 amino acids. The germline V gene has CDR1 MGHRA and CDR2 YSYEKL. The germline V and J ends were trimmed by 4 bases and 2 bases, with 21 bases remaining between them. The CDR3 region is CASSRGRAREGTGNTIYF. The CDR3 DNA reads TGCGCCAGCAGCCGAGGGAGGGCGCGCGAGGGAACTGGAAACACCATATATTTT.

This clonotype was detected only a few times. This chain uses TRBV9 with TRBJ2-2; 12 nucleotides agree with TRBD2. The ends lost 4 bases at V and 2 bases at J; junction bases unmatched: 6. Germline CDR1 and CDR2: SGDLS and YYNGEE. The CDR3 totals 17 residues. CDR3: CASSQRTSGTNTGELFF. CDR3 nucleotides: TGTGCCAGCAGCCAACGGACTAGCGGGACTAACACCGGGGAGCTGTTTTTT.

Ten or more counts support this clonotype. A read error may explain this, as a much larger clone is one base away. The V and J genes are TRBV7-2 and TRBJ2-1; 9 bases agree with TRBD1. The germline CDR1 and CDR2 sequences are SGHTA and FQGNSA. The CDR3 is 14 amino acids. V trimming: 5 bases; J trimming: 4 bases; junction bases outside the gene matches: 3. In DNA form, the CDR3 reads TGTGCCAGCAGCGTGGGGACAGGGTACAATGAGCAGTTCTTC. Residues: CASSVGTGYNEQFF. The whole variable domain, remainder taken from reference TRBV7-2 and TRBJ2-1, is GAGVSQSPSNKVTEKGKDVELRCDPISGHTALYWYRQSLGQGLEFLIYFQGNSAPDKSGLPSDRFSAERTGGSVSTLTIQRTQQEDSAVYLCASSVGTGYNEQFFGPGTRLTVL.

This clonotype was seen at least ten times. The chain joins TRBV12-3 or TRBV12-4 to TRBJ2-3; D is possibly TRBD2 (6 bases). CDR3 size: 15 residues. The V end lost 3 bases, the J end lost 1 base, and 11 bases lay between the germline ends. In nucleotides, the CDR3 is TGTGCCAGCAGTTTTAGGGCTAGCGGCACAGATACGCAGTATTTT. This sequence encodes CASSFRASGTDTQYF.

This clonotype was seen at least ten times. The chain employs TRBV9 and TRBJ2-5; TRBD2 might be the D (5 bases). Germline V gives CDR1 SGDLS, CDR2 YYNGEE. Trimming pared 4 bases from V and 2 bases from J, leaving 12 bases between. This CDR3 has 14 residues. The CDR3 DNA sequence: TGTGCCAGCAGCCACCTGGACTGGCAAGAGACCCAGTACTTC. Residues: CASSHLDWQETQYF.

V and J are TRBV2 and TRBJ1-3; D unresolved. Germline V gives CDR1 SNHLY, CDR2 FYNNEI. The CDR3 has 15 amino acids. V lost 4 bases and J 2 bases, leaving 12 bases between the germline ends. In DNA form, the CDR3 reads TGTGCCAGCAGTGCACCGGGGTCGCCTGGAAACACCATATATTTT. Amino acids: CASSAPGSPGNTIYF.

This clonotype showed up just a few times. This chain connects TRBV9 to TRBJ1-5, with D perhaps matching TRBD1 (5 bases). The CDR3 has 13 residues. V lost 7 bases to trimming and J lost 7 bases, with 15 bases between them. Germline assignment: CDR1 SGDLS and CDR2 YYNGEE. The CDR3 loop is CASGGGSGQPQHF. The CDR3 DNA reads as TGTGCCAGCGGGGGGGGTTCGGGGCAGCCCCAGCATTTT.

The V call is TRBV2, the J call TRBJ2-1, with D tentatively TRBD1 (5 bases). Germline loops: CDR1 SNHLY, CDR2 FYNNEI. Trimming cost V 7 bases and J 8 bases, with 15 bases left between them. There are 13 residues in the CDR3. In DNA form, the CDR3 reads TGTGCCAGCATCGTCAGGGCCCCGGATGAGCAGTTCTTC. Translated: CASIVRAPDEQFF.

This clonotype was detected ten times or more. The J gene is TRBJ2-5, the V gene TRBV20-1; perhaps TRBD2 as D (6 bases). Germline CDR1 and CDR2: DFQATT and SNEGSKA (reference sequence). The CDR3 runs to 12 residues. V lost 6 bases and J lost 4, with 12 bases in between. This CDR3 reads CSAKRGGETQYF. Here the CDR3 DNA reads TGCAGTGCCAAAAGGGGAGGAGAGACCCAGTACTTC.

Note on this clonotype: Being one base from a much bigger clone, this may be a read error. The chain combines TRBV12-3 or TRBV12-4 with TRBJ2-1; possible D gene TRBD1, 6 bases. The CDR3 runs 13 residues. The CDR3 DNA reads as TGTGCCAGCAGTCCGGGACACATCAATGAGCAGATCTTC. It yields the protein CASSPGHINEQIF.

This chain links TRBV29-1 with TRBJ1-1; D gene ambiguous. V was clipped by 1 base and J by 6 bases, with 6 bases between them. Germline CDR1 and CDR2: SQVTM and ANQGSEA. The CDR3 runs to 11 residues. The CDR3 spells CSVEGVSEAFF. CDR3 bases: TGCAGCGTTGAAGGGGTGTCTGAAGCTTTCTTT.

The chain carries TRBV7-9 and TRBJ2-1, with 10 bases lining up with TRBD1. The CDR3 runs to 16 residues. The trim removed 5 bases at V and 4 bases at J, leaving 8 bases unmatched. The germline gives CDR1 SEHNR, CDR2 FQNEAQ (reference sequence). CDR3 loop: CASSPRQGATYNEQFF. CDR3 sequence (DNA): TGTGCCAGCAGCCCACGACAGGGGGCAACATACAATGAGCAGTTCTTC.

This chain uses TRBV24-1 with TRBJ2-5, with D possibly matching TRBD2 (5 bases). V lost 4 bases and J lost 7, with 12 bases in between. Germline V gene lookup returns CDR1 KGHDR and CDR2 SFDVKD. This CDR3 has 13 amino acids. The chain's CDR3 is CATSEQGSWTQYF. Written as DNA, the CDR3 is TGTGCCACCAGTGAACAAGGGAGTTGGACCCAGTACTTC.

J is TRBJ1-1 and V is TRBV12-3 or TRBV12-4, with a weak D call TRBD1 (5 bases). This CDR3 comprises 17 residues. Between the trimmed V and J ends, which lost 1 base and 0 bases, there was a span of 15 bases. CDR3 residues: CASSLGSGRPMNTEAFF. In DNA form, the CDR3 reads TGTGCCAGCAGTTTAGGTTCGGGACGCCCCATGAACACTGAAGCTTTCTTT.

The chain has TRBV12-3 or TRBV12-4 and TRBJ2-7; D gene uncertain. Trimming left V 8 bases short and J 7 bases short, with 21 bases between. CDR3 length: 14 amino acids. The CDR3, as DNA: TGTGCCAGCCGCCGCCAATCTTTAGCCAATGAGCAGTACTTC. This encodes CASRRQSLANEQYF.

This sequence joins TRBV7-9 and TRBJ1-2; 11 positions agree with TRBD1. Germline trimming cut 2 bases from V and 7 bases from J; bases unmatched to any gene: 12. Germline CDR1 reads SEHNR; CDR2 reads FQNEAQ (reference sequence). This CDR3 comprises 17 residues. The CDR3 nucleotides are TGTGCCAGCAGCTTATTTTCGGGACAGGGGGAAGTGAGTGGCTACACCTTC. Translating gives CASSLFSGQGEVSGYTF.

This sequence joins TRBV19 and TRBJ2-2, with D hard to call. V was clipped by 1 base and J by 7 bases, with 7 bases between them. Germline CDR1 and CDR2: LNHDA and SQIVND (reference sequence). The CDR3 consists of 13 residues. The CDR3 DNA follows: TGTGCCAGTAGTATAGGTCAAGGCGGGGAGCTGTTTTTT. Translation gives CASSIGQGGELFF.

The table lists this clonotype with a few counts. The chain joins TRBV5-1 to TRBJ2-7; D unresolved. The germline gives CDR1 SGHRS, CDR2 YFSETQ. Trimming took off 0 bases at V and 2 bases at J, with 12 bases between the two ends. CDR3 size: 15 residues. CDR3 in amino acids: CASSLGYTEPYEQYF. In nucleotides, the CDR3 is TGCGCCAGCAGCTTGGGGTATACAGAACCCTACGAGCAGTACTTC.

This clonotype was observed a few times. The rearrangement joins TRBV6-2 or TRBV6-3 to TRBJ1-5, with 11 bases matching TRBD1. There are 15 residues in the CDR3. CDR1 is MNHEY and CDR2 is SVGEGT in the germline V gene. V trimming: 0 bases; J trimming: 6 bases; junction bases outside the gene matches: 1. Here the CDR3 DNA reads TGTGCCAGCAGTTACTCGGACAGGGGGCGTCAGCCCCAGCATTTT. It translates to CASSYSDRGRQPQHF.

The chain couples TRBV7-2 to TRBJ2-1; weak D call: TRBD2 (5 bases). This CDR3 region has 13 residues. V gave up 4 bases and J gave up 6 bases, with 10 bases separating them. Germline-derived CDR1 and CDR2 are SGHTA and FQGNSA. CDR3 sequence reads: CASSWELGNEQFF. As DNA, the CDR3 is TGTGCCAGCAGCTGGGAACTAGGCAATGAGCAGTTCTTC.

V usage is TRBV12-3 or TRBV12-4 and J usage is TRBJ1-4; 7 bases line up with TRBD1. The trim removed 5 bases at V and 4 bases at J, leaving 7 bases unmatched. This CDR3 region has 15 residues. CDR3 coding DNA: TGTGCCAGCAGTCCACGGACAGGCTTTAATGAAAAACTGTTTTTT. Translated, it gives CASSPRTGFNEKLFF.

V is TRBV7-8 and J is TRBJ2-7; tentative D call: TRBD1 (5 bases). TRBJ2-5 explains the end of the DNA better; the J call may be wrong. Germline V lookup: CDR1 SGHVS, CDR2 FQNEAQ. This CDR3 is 16 amino acids long. DNA for the CDR3: TGTGCCAGCAGCCACCCCTCGGTGGGGCTGGGGGAGACCCAGTACTTC. Protein sequence: CASSHPSVGLGETQYF.